The 9 T cell receptor beta chains in this list originate from one sample, sequenced in a study of Graves' ophthalmopathy and Graves' hyperthyroidism. Using RNA transcripts, the TCR beta CDR3 regions were amplified. HTBI-primed RT-PCR formed the first round, and a multiplex PCR formed the second. Via MiXCR, TCRdb re-called the multiplex PCR reads, giving one row per CDR3 protein. The sample carries roughly 610,000 distinct CDR3 sequences, about 20% recorded once. The specimen was peripheral blood. Receptors originate from a woman aged 18-35 years with stable Graves' hyperthyroidism. Some clones in this sample may be carry-over from other donors' samples.

This sequence joins TRBV14 and TRBJ2-7; unclear D gene. V lost 0 bases and J 2 bases, leaving 14 bases between the germline ends. The germline CDR1 and CDR2 sequences are SGHDN and FVKESK. CDR3 size: 16 residues. The DNA for the CDR3 is TGTGCCAGCAGCCAAGAAACGGTTTTCTTACCCTACGAGCAGTACTTC. This encodes CASSQETVFLPYEQYF.

The chain joins TRBV4-1 to TRBJ2-2, with 7 positions matching TRBD2. CDR1 and CDR2 (germline): MGHRA, YSYEKL. The J segment lost 4 bases and the V segment lost 3 bases, leaving 8 bases of the junction unmatched. The CDR3 spans 16 residues. The CDR3 DNA sequence: TGCGCCAGCAGCCAGGGCGGGACTAAAGCCACCGGGGAGCTGTTTTTT. It encodes CASSQGGTKATGELFF.

This clonotype was counted ten times or more. The chain combines TRBV27 with TRBJ1-2; 11 nucleotides match TRBD1. The trim removed 5 bases at V and 7 bases at J, leaving 6 bases unmatched. The CDR3 length is 14 residues. Germline V lookup: CDR1 MNHEY, CDR2 SMNVEV (reference sequence). CDR3 region: CASSMGTGGAGYTF. CDR3 nucleotide sequence: TGTGCCAGCAGTATGGGGACAGGGGGAGCTGGCTACACCTTC.

This clonotype was found many times. The V gene is TRBV28, the J gene TRBJ2-5, with TRBD1 matching over 8 bases. J lost 5 bases, V lost 4 bases, and 6 bases had no gene match. Germline CDR1 reads MDHEN; CDR2 reads SYDVKM. The CDR3 runs 14 residues. CDR3 sequence: CASSSRDRSETQYF. The CDR3 DNA is TGTGCCAGCAGTTCCCGGGACAGGTCTGAGACCCAGTACTTC.

This clonotype showed up many times. The J gene is TRBJ2-5, the V gene TRBV7-2; D is perhaps TRBD2 (5 bases). The CDR3 loop spans 14 amino acids. Germline CDR1 is SGHTA and CDR2 is FQGNSA. Trimming removed 0 bases at V and 5 bases at J, with 10 bases between. The CDR3 DNA reads as TGTGCCAGCAGCTTAGCCGGGAATTTCGAGACCCAGTACTTC. As protein: CASSLAGNFETQYF.

This clonotype was seen repeatedly, ten times or more. The genes are TRBV19 and TRBJ1-1; 9 positions agree with TRBD1. V shed 5 bases and J 11 bases; nucleotides not matched to a gene: 9. CDR3 length: 13 amino acids. Per germline, CDR1 LNHDA and CDR2 SQIVND (reference sequence). CDR3 loop: CASSVGQGFWAFF. The CDR3 DNA follows: TGTGCCAGTAGTGTGGGACAGGGCTTTTGGGCTTTCTTT.

This clonotype was seen ten or more times. The chain joins TRBV30 to TRBJ2-5, with 7 bases that match TRBD2. The CDR3 contains 15 residues. The germline CDR1 and CDR2 sequences are GTSNPN and SVGIG (reference sequence). V was pared by 0 bases and J by 2 bases, with 6 bases of the junction left unmatched. The CDR3 DNA is TGTGCCTGGAGTGTATGGGACTACGGACAAGAGACCCAGTACTTC. Its translation: CAWSVWDYGQETQYF.

This clonotype was recorded a few times. The chain combines TRBV4-1 with TRBJ2-7; D unresolved. Looked up from germline, CDR1 is MGHRA and CDR2 is YSYEKL. The V gene lost 0 bases and the J gene lost 0 bases, with 6 bases spanning the gap. The CDR3 consists of 14 residues. The CDR3 DNA follows: TGCGCCAGCAGCCAAGATAGGATCTCCTACGAGCAGTACTTC. This gives the protein CASSQDRISYEQYF.

This clonotype was found many times. This rearrangement joins TRBV12-3 or TRBV12-4 to TRBJ1-1, with no clear D. The germline V and J ends were trimmed by 0 bases and 0 bases, with 8 bases remaining between them. This CDR3 is 15 amino acids long. The CDR3, as DNA: TGTGCCAGCAGTTTAGCGAGCCACGTGAACACTGAAGCTTTCTTT. Protein: CASSLASHVNTEAFF.